One sample yielded the 22 T cell receptor beta chains listed below, sequenced in a study of T cells in Graves' hyperthyroidism and ophthalmopathy. RNA transcripts served as the template for amplifying TCR beta CDR3 regions. The HTBI primer set was used in a first-round RT-PCR of the TCR CDR3. A single record per CDR3 protein comes from TCRdb applying MiXCR to the multiplex PCR reads. The repertoire holds about 740,000 distinct CDR3 sequences, with 14% as singletons. Sequenced input: blood. These receptors came from a woman younger than 35 with Graves' hyperthyroidism.

Ten or more counts support this clonotype. The V and J genes are TRBV30 and TRBJ1-5, with a weak D call TRBD1 (5 bases). With 3 bases removed from V and 3 bases from J, the gap between germline ends came to 12 bases. CDR3 length: 14 residues. CDR1 and CDR2 from the germline V gene are GTSNPN and SVGIG (reference sequence). This chain's CDR3 is CAWSRSGPNQPQHF. The CDR3 DNA is TGTGCCTGGAGCCGATCGGGACCCAATCAGCCCCAGCATTTT.

This clonotype was detected many times. This chain links TRBV3-1 with TRBJ2-7, with 7 bases that match TRBD1. V trimming: 5 bases; J trimming: 6 bases; junction bases outside the gene matches: 10. The CDR3 runs 14 residues. The germline V gene encodes CDR1 LGHDT and CDR2 YNNKEL (reference sequence). The CDR3 bases are TGTGCCAGCAGCTTCCGGGACAGAACTCCCGAGCAGTACTTC. This translates into CASSFRDRTPEQYF.

V gene TRBV6-1 combines with J gene TRBJ2-1; TRBD2 agrees at 10 bases. The germline V gene encodes CDR1 MNHNS and CDR2 SASEGT. V shed 6 bases, J shed 7 bases, and the junction held 6 bases outside the gene matches. The CDR3 length is 14 residues. The CDR3, as DNA: TGTGCCAGCAGCGTACAGACTAGCGGGAATGAGCAGTTCTTC. Residues: CASSVQTSGNEQFF.

This clonotype occurred a few times. The rearrangement links TRBV4-1 to TRBJ2-7; 14 bases agree with TRBD2. With 1 base clipped from V and 3 bases from J, the junction kept 17 bases outside the gene matches. Per germline, CDR1 MGHRA and CDR2 YSYEKL. The CDR3 runs 21 residues. The CDR3 reads CASSQVGPPGLAGAGGYEQYF. The DNA for the CDR3 is TGCGCCAGCAGCCAAGTAGGCCCTCCGGGACTAGCGGGAGCGGGTGGCTACGAGCAGTACTTC.

The gene calls are TRBV12-3 or TRBV12-4 and TRBJ2-5; D possibly uses TRBD1 or TRBD2 (5 bases each). The CDR3 sequence is 16 residues long. V shed 3 bases and J shed 5 bases, with 19 bases lying between them. CDR3 in DNA: TGTGCCAGCAGTTTCCGAACCGGGACCCCTGAGGAGACCCAGTACTTC. Its translation is CASSFRTGTPEETQYF.

V usage is TRBV19 and J usage is TRBJ2-7; weak D call: TRBD2 (5 bases). CDR1 LNHDA and CDR2 SQIVND come from the germline V gene (reference sequence). V shed 4 bases and J shed 2 bases, with 12 bases lying between them. The CDR3 is 14 residues long. CDR3 region: CASSTAGQPYEQYF. CDR3 DNA sequence: TGTGCCAGTAGTACGGCGGGCCAACCCTACGAGCAGTACTTC.

The genes are TRBV5-6 and TRBJ2-7; 8 bases are shared with TRBD1. The CDR3 loop spans 16 amino acids. CDR1 is SGHDT and CDR2 is YYEEEE in the germline V gene. Trimming cost V 0 bases and J 3 bases; bases outside gene matches: 8. The CDR3 here is CASSLGTDRVFYEQYF. In DNA form, the CDR3 reads TGTGCCAGCAGCTTGGGTACGGACAGGGTATTCTACGAGCAGTACTTC.

This sequence joins TRBV7-9 and TRBJ2-1; D may be TRBD2 (6 bases). Trimming stripped 3 bases from V and 0 bases from J, with 12 bases between. This CDR3 spans 16 amino acids. From germline, CDR1 is SEHNR and CDR2 FQNEAQ (reference sequence). The CDR3 protein is CASSLRRDSSYNEQFF. In nucleotides, the CDR3 is TGTGCCAGCAGCTTGCGTCGGGACTCCTCCTACAATGAGCAGTTCTTC.

This chain connects TRBV7-2 to TRBJ2-7; no clear D gene. The CDR3 consists of 14 residues. Germline CDR1 SGHTA, CDR2 FQGNSA. The V end lost 3 bases, the J end lost 0 bases, and 9 bases lay between the germline ends. CDR3 region: CASSFSQLSYEQYF. As DNA, the CDR3 is TGTGCCAGCAGCTTTAGCCAGCTCTCCTACGAGCAGTACTTC.

The V call is TRBV5-1, the J call TRBJ1-1; 7 bases align to TRBD1. Germline trimming cut 4 bases from V and 0 bases from J; bases unmatched to any gene: 12. The CDR3 runs to 17 residues. The germline CDR1 and CDR2 sequences are SGHRS and YFSETQ. The CDR3 sequence: CASSQHRGPQMNTEAFF. The DNA of the CDR3 is TGCGCCAGCAGCCAACACAGGGGACCTCAGATGAACACTGAAGCTTTCTTT.

The gene calls are TRBV5-4 and TRBJ1-1; a possible D gene is TRBD1 (5 bases). The germline gives CDR1 SGHNT, CDR2 YYREEE (reference sequence). Trimming took 4 bases from V and 5 from J, leaving 18 bases between them. This CDR3 has 15 amino acids. The DNA for the CDR3 is TGTGCCAGCAGCGGGGGGGGGATTCTTCGGACTGAAGCTTTCTTT. Translating it yields CASSGGGILRTEAFF. The full variable domain, rest sourced from reference TRBV5-4 and TRBJ1-1, is ETGVTQSPTHLIKTRGQQVTLRCSSQSGHNTVSWYQQALGQGPQFIFQYYREEENGRGNFPPRFSGLQFPNYSSELNVNALELDDSALYLCASSGGGILRTEAFFGQGTRLTVV.

This clonotype was seen ten or more times. This sequence joins TRBV28 and TRBJ2-5, with 7 bases that match TRBD2. Germline V gene data show CDR1 as MDHEN and CDR2 as SYDVKM. Germline trimming cut 3 bases from V and 5 bases from J; bases unmatched to any gene: 9. CDR3 length: 15 residues. CDR3 sequence (DNA): TGTGCCAGCAGTTTTTCTTCGACTAGCTCGGAGACCCAGTACTTC. As protein: CASSFSSTSSETQYF.

This clonotype appeared once. The chain uses TRBV19 and TRBJ2-1, with 8 positions matching TRBD2. V shed 7 bases, J shed 4 bases, and the junction held 9 bases outside the gene matches. Germline-derived CDR1 and CDR2 are LNHDA and SQIVND (reference sequence). The CDR3 spans 15 residues. In DNA form, the CDR3 reads TGTGCCAGTATAAGGCGGGAGGCGGGGTACAATGAGCAGTTCTTC. Translating it yields CASIRREAGYNEQFF.

The chain's CDR3 is CASGNYPSSDTQYF. Here the CDR3 DNA reads TGTGCTAGTGGGAACTACCCCAGTTCGGATACGCAGTATTTT. The V and J genes are TRBV12-5 and TRBJ2-3; no reliable D call. V was clipped by 6 bases and J by 6 bases, with 16 bases between them. The CDR3 loop spans 14 amino acids. Germline lookup yields CDR1 LGHNT and CDR2 FRNRAP.

The J gene is TRBJ2-1, the V gene TRBV18; 9 bases align to TRBD1. Germline V gene sequence: CDR1 KGHSH, CDR2 LQKENI. The CDR3 is 15 amino acids. V was clipped by 3 bases and J by 4 bases; unmatched bases: 4. CDR3: CASSPTGGFYNEQFF. The CDR3, as DNA: TGTGCCAGCTCACCGACAGGGGGGTTTTACAATGAGCAGTTCTTC.

The chain carries TRBV7-3 and TRBJ1-1; a weak D match, TRBD1 (5 bases). This CDR3 region has 13 residues. The germline V gene encodes CDR1 SGHTA and CDR2 FQGTGA. The V gene lost 8 bases and the J gene lost 6 bases, with 16 bases spanning the gap. The CDR3 DNA reads TGTGCCAGCGGCGACGGGGGTTCGCCTGAAGCTTTCTTT. Encoded protein: CASGDGGSPEAFF.

This clonotype was seen ten or more times. DNA for the CDR3: TGCGCCAGCAGTCTCGGACACGGCAGCGGAGATACGCAGTATTTT. It yields the protein CASSLGHGSGDTQYF. The chain has TRBV4-3 and TRBJ2-3; perhaps D is TRBD1 or TRBD2 (5 bases each). This CDR3 spans 15 amino acids. The germline V gene encodes CDR1 LGHNA and CDR2 YSLEER. Trimming pared 6 bases from V and 5 bases from J, leaving 18 bases between.

This clonotype was seen ten or more times. This chain joins TRBV7-9 and TRBJ2-7; a weak D match, TRBD2 (5 bases). This CDR3 contains 13 residues. Germline values: CDR1 SEHNR, CDR2 FQNEAQ (reference sequence). Trimming left V 5 bases short and J 6 bases short, with 14 bases between. In nucleotides, the CDR3 is TGTGCCAGCAGCCGAGGACTCGGGCGCGAGCAGTACTTC. Translated, it gives CASSRGLGREQYF.

This chain connects TRBV30 to TRBJ1-1; 7 nucleotides match TRBD1. V shed 5 bases and J 1 base; nucleotides not matched to a gene: 4. The CDR3 consists of 13 residues. Germline values: CDR1 GTSNPN, CDR2 SVGIG (reference sequence). CDR3 amino acids: CAWVGQPNTEAFF. DNA of the CDR3: TGTGCCTGGGTGGGACAGCCGAACACTGAAGCTTTCTTT.

The rearrangement uses TRBV6-2 or TRBV6-3 and TRBJ2-2, with 9 bases aligning to TRBD2. The germline V gene has CDR1 MNHEY and CDR2 SVGEGT. The ends lost 5 bases at V and 7 bases at J; junction bases unmatched: 11. This CDR3 has 16 amino acids. The CDR3 coding sequence is TGTGCCAGCAGTCTAGGCTTAGCGGGAGCAATCGGGGAGCTGTTTTTT. This gives the protein CASSLGLAGAIGELFF.

Many counts were recorded for this clonotype. The rearrangement joins TRBV7-2 to TRBJ1-2; no clear D gene. Per the germline V gene, CDR1 is SGHTA and CDR2 is FQGNSA. Trimming took off 5 bases at V and 8 bases at J, with 12 bases between the two ends. CDR3 length: 12 residues. The CDR3 loop reads CASSPRSGGYTF. DNA for the CDR3: TGTGCCAGCAGCCCCCGGTCCGGAGGCTACACCTTC.

The J gene is TRBJ2-2, the V gene TRBV2; tentatively, D is TRBD1 (6 bases). V was pared by 8 bases and J by 2 bases, with 21 bases between. The CDR3 sequence is 17 residues long. Germline CDR1 SNHLY, CDR2 FYNNEI. CDR3 nucleotide sequence: TGTGCCAGCCACTTACCAGGACAGATGGTAAACACCGGGGAGCTGTTTTTT. Its translation is CASHLPGQMVNTGELFF.